The sequence of this TCR beta chain was determined in a study of blood T cell repertoires in COVID-19. Study overall: Samples of COVID-19 (acute and convalescent) were obtained from the United States, Italy and Spain. PBMCs, B-cell-depleted T cells, or T cells were the source of the cDNA or gDNA that made up the material.

Original data processing: Estimates of nucleated cell counts were drawn from the amplification of reference gene primers. Method: immunoSEQ multiplex PCR; TCRdb's copy keeps in-frame clones and lacks some. That table furnishes V, J and clone size, whereas the DNA furnished D and trimming. Of roughly 260,000 clones in the sample, around 89% were seen once. Germline CDR1 SGHVS, CDR2 FQNEAQ. With 2 bases clipped from V and 2 bases from J, the junction kept 4 bases outside the gene matches. This CDR3 has 15 amino acids. Sequencing used peripheral blood. The sequence was collected from a woman in her thirties or forties with acute or convalescent COVID-19. This sequence joins TRBV7-8 and TRBJ2-3, with 7 bases lining up with TRBD1. The CDR3 DNA sequence: TGTGCCAGCAGCTTATTGGGACAGATCACAGATACGCAGTATTTT. This gives the protein CASSLLGQITDTQYF.